The 30 T cell receptor beta chains presented below share a single source sample, sequenced in a study of T cell changes during pregnancy in multiple sclerosis. Method: immunoSEQ multiplex PCR; TCRdb's copy keeps in-frame clones and lacks some. This table holds about 74,000 clones, around nine tenths found once. The sample was peripheral blood, taken before pregnancy. These receptors all stem from a female donor with multiple sclerosis, enrolled in a pregnancy study.

The V and J genes are TRBV6-1 and TRBJ1-2, with D unresolved. Germline assignment: CDR1 MNHNS and CDR2 SASEGT. V lost 8 bases and J 3 bases, leaving 10 bases between the germline ends. The CDR3 covers 12 residues. CDR3 sequence (DNA): TGTGCCAGCGAGTCGGAGGACTATGGCTACACCTTC. This encodes CASESEDYGYTF.

The chain combines TRBV4-1 with TRBJ2-7; TRBD2 matches 7 bases. CDR3 length: 16 residues. Germline V lookup: CDR1 MGHRA, CDR2 YSYEKL. With 0 bases clipped from V and 3 bases from J, the junction kept 8 bases outside the gene matches. The CDR3 is CASSQETGVAGYEQYF. In nucleotides, the CDR3 is TGCGCCAGCAGCCAAGAAACGGGAGTAGCGGGCTACGAGCAGTACTTC.

A single count supports this clone. The chain couples TRBV6-5 to TRBJ2-2, with D uncertain. V gave up 0 bases and J gave up 4 bases, with 9 bases separating them. This CDR3 has 15 amino acids. Germline-derived CDR1 and CDR2 are MNHEY and SVGAGI. The CDR3 bases are TGTGCCAGCAGTTACTCCTTACTTTCCACCGGGGAGCTGTTTTTT. Its protein product is CASSYSLLSTGELFF.

V and J are TRBV9 and TRBJ1-2, with TRBD1 identical over 7 bases. The CDR3 loop spans 16 amino acids. The germline CDR1 and CDR2 sequences are SGDLS and YYNGEE. The trim removed 0 bases at V and 8 bases at J, leaving 13 bases unmatched. CDR3 DNA sequence: TGTGCCAGCAGCGTAGGGTTAACCGAGGGGGCAGAAGGCTACACCTTC. This encodes CASSVGLTEGAEGYTF.

The chain uses TRBV6-1 and TRBJ2-7; 13 bases are shared with TRBD2. The J segment lost 3 bases and the V segment lost 4 bases, leaving 9 bases of the junction unmatched. CDR1 is MNHNS, CDR2 SASEGT, per germline. This CDR3 is built from 17 residues. The CDR3 sequence is CASSAMTSGRYFYEQYF. DNA for the CDR3: TGTGCCAGCAGTGCCATGACTAGCGGGAGGTATTTCTACGAGCAGTACTTC.

This chain uses TRBV19 with TRBJ2-2; possible D gene TRBD2, 5 bases. Germline values: CDR1 LNHDA, CDR2 SQIVND (reference sequence). The CDR3 loop spans 17 amino acids. V lost 5 bases and J 0 bases, leaving 16 bases between the germline ends. The DNA for the CDR3 is TGTGCCAGTAGTGATCCACGCGGACTTACGAACACCGGGGAGCTGTTTTTT. The encoded protein is CASSDPRGLTNTGELFF.

The chain recombines TRBV5-1 with TRBJ2-7, with TRBD2 matching over 10 bases. Losses at the gene ends were 1 base for V and 1 base for J; bases not matched to a gene: 8. There are 17 residues in the CDR3. Germline V gene sequence: CDR1 SGHRS, CDR2 YFSETQ. CDR3 DNA: TGCGCCAGCAGCTTGAAGGGTCTAGCGGGGGTTTCCTACGAGCAGTACTTC. This translates into CASSLKGLAGVSYEQYF.

The chain combines TRBV19 with TRBJ1-2; TRBD1 matches at 9 bases. The trim removed 3 bases at V and 4 bases at J, leaving 6 bases unmatched. The germline V gene encodes CDR1 LNHDA and CDR2 SQIVND (reference sequence). This CDR3 has 15 residues. CDR3 sequence reads: CASSIGGQGLYGYTF. The DNA of the CDR3 is TGTGCCAGTAGTATCGGGGGACAGGGTCTCTATGGCTACACCTTC.

The rearrangement joins TRBV4-1 to TRBJ1-2; no reliable D call. Germline assignment: CDR1 MGHRA and CDR2 YSYEKL. The CDR3 has 19 residues. V shed 1 base and J shed 0 bases, with 21 bases lying between them. The CDR3 DNA sequence: TGCGCCAGCAGCCAAGTAGGTGGGGAGAGCGATAATTCTAACTATGGCTACACCTTC. It yields the protein CASSQVGGESDNSNYGYTF.

The chain carries TRBV7-8 and TRBJ1-5, with D maybe TRBD1 (5 bases). Trimming stripped 0 bases from V and 5 bases from J, with 8 bases between. In germline, CDR1 is SGHVS, CDR2 FQNEAQ. The CDR3 runs 14 residues. This chain's CDR3 is CASSLAGGDQPQHF. The CDR3 nucleotides are TGTGCCAGCAGCTTAGCTGGGGGGGATCAGCCCCAGCATTTT.

The gene calls are TRBV2 and TRBJ2-1; 7 nucleotides align to TRBD1. The CDR3 is 14 residues long. V lost 7 bases and J lost 5; bases outside the gene matches: 8. CDR1 and CDR2 (germline): SNHLY, FYNNEI. For the CDR3, the DNA is TGTGCCAGCAACGACGGGACAGAGAACAATGAGCAGTTCTTC. It is translated as CASNDGTENNEQFF.

The V gene is TRBV30, the J gene TRBJ2-7; D is perhaps TRBD2 (6 bases). Per the germline V gene, CDR1 is GTSNPN and CDR2 is SVGIG (reference sequence). V was clipped by 5 bases and J by 6 bases, with 11 bases between them. This CDR3 region has 11 residues. The chain's CDR3 is CAWGLGGEQYF. The CDR3 DNA follows: TGTGCCTGGGGGTTGGGGGGCGAGCAGTACTTC.

Only a few counts were recorded for this clone. The chain combines TRBV5-6 with TRBJ1-2, with D unresolved. Germline lookup yields CDR1 SGHDT and CDR2 YYEEEE. V dropped 7 bases and J dropped 6 bases, with 13 bases sitting between them. This CDR3 contains 12 residues. CDR3 residues: CASWAGANGYTF. The CDR3 nucleotides are TGTGCCAGCTGGGCAGGTGCCAATGGCTACACCTTC.

The V call is TRBV5-1, the J call TRBJ2-7; D is unresolved. Germline lookup yields CDR1 SGHRS and CDR2 YFSETQ. V lost 6 bases, J lost 2 bases, and 12 bases lay in between. The CDR3 contains 13 residues. CDR3 sequence (DNA): TGCGCCAGCAAGCAAACAGATACCTACGAGCAGTACTTC. The encoded protein is CASKQTDTYEQYF.

This sequence joins TRBV5-1 and TRBJ2-2, with TRBD1 matching 10 bases. The CDR3 length is 18 residues. V shed 1 base, J shed 1 base, and the junction held 7 bases outside the gene matches. Germline loops: CDR1 SGHRS, CDR2 YFSETQ. The CDR3 DNA reads as TGCGCCAGCAGCTTGCAGCGACAGGGGGCTTTGAACACCGGGGAGCTGTTTTTT. Translated: CASSLQRQGALNTGELFF.

The chain carries TRBV4-1 and TRBJ1-3, with unresolved D. The CDR3 runs 15 residues. V lost 0 bases to trimming and J lost 2 bases, with 8 bases between them. Looked up from germline, CDR1 is MGHRA and CDR2 is YSYEKL. This CDR3 is CASSQDYGTGNTIYF. The CDR3 DNA sequence: TGCGCCAGCAGCCAAGATTACGGGACTGGAAACACCATATATTTT.

Only a few counts were recorded for this clone. V usage is TRBV4-2 and J usage is TRBJ1-5; a weak D match, TRBD1 (5 bases). This CDR3 has 14 amino acids. CDR1 and CDR2 (germline): LGHNA, YNFKEQ. V lost 2 bases to trimming and J lost 4 bases, with 9 bases between them. This chain's CDR3 is CASSQRTQNQPQHF. CDR3 nucleotide sequence: TGTGCCAGCAGCCAAAGGACACAGAATCAGCCCCAGCATTTT.

The V gene is TRBV6-1, the J gene TRBJ2-7, with D possibly matching TRBD1 (5 bases). From germline, CDR1 is MNHNS and CDR2 SASEGT. V lost 1 base and J lost 3, with 10 bases in between. The CDR3 is 14 residues long. Here the CDR3 DNA reads TGTGCCAGCAGTGAAGAAGACAGCTTCTACGAGCAGTACTTC. Translation gives CASSEEDSFYEQYF.

The chain uses TRBV14 and TRBJ1-1; weak D call: TRBD1 (6 bases). The CDR3 consists of 15 residues. The V end was cut by 1 base, the J end by 11 bases, with 20 bases between. Germline V gene lookup returns CDR1 SGHDN and CDR2 FVKESK. CDR3 DNA sequence: TGTGCCAGCAGCCAAGGGGGGGGCAGAACCATGGCGGCTTTCTTT. Amino acids: CASSQGGGRTMAAFF.

The CDR3 sequence: CASSYYQGRRDGYTF. The CDR3 region has the DNA TGTGCCAGCAGTTACTACCAGGGCAGAAGGGATGGCTACACCTTC. The chain combines TRBV6-5 with TRBJ1-2, with D tentatively TRBD1 (5 bases). The V end was cut by 1 base, the J end by 6 bases, with 15 bases between. CDR1 is MNHEY, CDR2 SVGAGI, per germline. This CDR3 is built from 15 residues.

This clone was seen only a few times. The genes are TRBV10-3 and TRBJ2-2; 10 nucleotides match TRBD2. The CDR3 covers 16 residues. Trimming took 6 bases from V and 3 from J; bases not matched to a gene: 7. In germline, CDR1 is ENHRY, CDR2 SYGVKD. CDR3: CAISVAGGPDTGELFF. In DNA, the CDR3 is TGTGCCATCAGCGTAGCGGGAGGCCCGGACACCGGGGAGCTGTTTTTT.

This rearrangement joins TRBV6-1 to TRBJ2-3, with D perhaps TRBD1 (6 bases). Germline V gives CDR1 MNHNS, CDR2 SASEGT. The V gene lost 2 bases and the J gene lost 5 bases, with 14 bases spanning the gap. The CDR3 runs to 15 residues. The chain's CDR3 is CASSEWQGRQDTQYF. The CDR3 DNA reads as TGTGCCAGCAGTGAATGGCAGGGGCGGCAAGATACGCAGTATTTT.

The V and J genes are TRBV13 and TRBJ2-1; 9 positions match TRBD2. This CDR3 region has 17 residues. Germline values: CDR1 PRHDT, CDR2 FYEKMQ (reference sequence). Losses at the gene ends were 3 bases for V and 4 bases for J; bases not matched to a gene: 10. The chain's CDR3 is CASSFGGRALNYNEQFF. The CDR3 DNA is TGTGCCAGCAGCTTTGGCGGGAGGGCCCTCAATTACAATGAGCAGTTCTTC. The full variable domain, its missing parts supplied by reference TRBV13 and TRBJ2-1, is AAGVIQSPRHLIKEKRETATLKCYPIPRHDTVYWYQQGPGQDPQFLISFYEKMQSDKGSIPDRFSAQQFSDYHSELNMSSLELGDSALYFCASSFGGRALNYNEQFFGPGTRLTVL.

The V gene is TRBV4-2, the J gene TRBJ2-1, with D possibly TRBD1 on 5 matching bases. The CDR3 runs to 15 residues. V was cut by 0 bases and J by 7 bases, with 13 bases left in between. In germline, CDR1 is LGHNA, CDR2 YNFKEQ. This CDR3 reads CASSQETAAANEQFF. The DNA for the CDR3 is TGTGCCAGCAGCCAAGAGACAGCCGCCGCGAATGAGCAGTTCTTC.

This chain uses TRBV15 with TRBJ2-1; 9 bases fit TRBD2. The V gene end was trimmed by 6 bases and the J gene end by 7 bases; junction bases not matched to a gene: 10. The CDR3 extends over 15 amino acids. Germline assignment: CDR1 LNHNV and CDR2 YYDKDF (reference sequence). CDR3 residues: CATRLSGGITNEQFF. The CDR3, as DNA: TGTGCCACCAGACTAAGCGGGGGGATTACGAATGAGCAGTTCTTC.

The genes are TRBV9 and TRBJ1-6, with 8 bases matching TRBD1. The ends lost 4 bases at V and 7 bases at J; junction bases unmatched: 4. This CDR3 is built from 14 residues. Germline V lookup: CDR1 SGDLS, CDR2 YYNGEE. The CDR3 reads CASSLGQGNSPLHF. As DNA, the CDR3 is TGTGCCAGCAGCCTCGGACAGGGCAATTCACCCCTCCACTTT.

In its sample, this clone ranks as medium-sized. The chain combines TRBV4-3 with TRBJ1-3; perhaps TRBD1 as D (5 bases). The V end was cut by 1 base, the J end by 0 bases, with 13 bases between. This CDR3 spans 17 amino acids. The germline V gene encodes CDR1 LGHNA and CDR2 YSLEER. CDR3 region: CASSQVGGFSSGNTIYF. The CDR3 nucleotides are TGCGCCAGCAGCCAAGTCGGGGGGTTTTCCTCTGGAAACACCATATATTTT.

The genes are TRBV30 and TRBJ1-1; TRBD1 is a possible D gene (6 bases). Germline CDR1 reads GTSNPN; CDR2 reads SVGIG (reference sequence). The CDR3 consists of 14 residues. Trimming took 0 bases from V and 5 from J, leaving 13 bases between them. The CDR3 sequence: CAWSVGQGLTEAFF. CDR3 sequence (DNA): TGTGCCTGGAGTGTAGGGCAGGGGTTGACTGAAGCTTTCTTT.

V gene TRBV15 combines with J gene TRBJ2-3; D not certain. The CDR3 contains 14 residues. Between the trimmed V and J ends, which lost 0 bases and 10 bases, there was a span of 14 bases. CDR1 is LNHNV, CDR2 YYDKDF, per germline (reference sequence). The CDR3 loop is CATSRDRNYDPQYF. Here the CDR3 DNA reads TGTGCCACCAGCAGAGATAGAAACTATGACCCGCAGTATTTT.

The chain uses TRBV6-5 and TRBJ1-1; 8 bases map to TRBD1. Per the germline V gene, CDR1 is MNHEY and CDR2 is SVGAGI. V was clipped by 3 bases and J by 1 base; unmatched bases: 4. The CDR3 sequence is 15 residues long. The CDR3 sequence is CASSYRGQGNTEAFF. The DNA for the CDR3 is TGTGCCAGCAGTTATCGCGGACAGGGGAACACTGAAGCTTTCTTT.